This passage covers 9 T cell receptor beta chains from one sample sequenced in a study of early T cells in non-severe SARS-CoV-2 infection. TCRdb used MiXCR to reprocess the 5' RACE reads, holding one entry per CDR3 protein. The profile covers about 52,000 distinct CDR3 sequences, with 8% to 9% appearing a single time and approximately 4% taken by the ten largest. The sequenced sample consisted of whole blood. The receptors come from an adult who was a healthcare worker with PCR-confirmed SARS-CoV-2 infection or an uninfected control (not recorded which).

A few counts support this clonotype. This chain connects TRBV18 to TRBJ2-7; 8 positions match TRBD1. Losses at the gene ends were 6 bases for V and 2 bases for J; bases not matched to a gene: 12. The CDR3 consists of 16 residues. Germline loops: CDR1 KGHSH, CDR2 LQKENI. The CDR3 sequence: CASSWTGLRPTYEQYF. CDR3 sequence (DNA): TGTGCCAGCTCGTGGACAGGGTTGCGACCTACCTACGAGCAGTACTTC.

The CDR3 loop is CASRESGRAETQYF. CDR3 nucleotide sequence: TGTGCCAGCAGGGAGAGCGGGAGGGCGGAGACCCAGTACTTC. The rearrangement joins TRBV28 to TRBJ2-5; 10 bases are a match to TRBD2. Trimming at V came to 6 bases and at J to 5 bases, leaving 6 bases not matched to a gene. The CDR3 is made up of 14 amino acids. The germline V gene encodes CDR1 MDHEN and CDR2 SYDVKM.

This chain links TRBV27 with TRBJ2-2; the match to TRBD1 covers 7 bases. J gave up 6 bases and V 5 bases, and 9 bases lay outside the gene matches. This CDR3 is 15 amino acids long. Germline V gene data show CDR1 as MNHEY and CDR2 as SMNVEV (reference sequence). The CDR3 is CASSVGTVSAGELFF. CDR3 sequence (DNA): TGTGCCAGCAGTGTTGGGACAGTCTCGGCCGGGGAGCTGTTTTTT.

This clonotype was observed at least ten times. The chain employs TRBV20-1 and TRBJ1-5; D uncertain. The CDR3 is 14 amino acids. The ends were cut back, 4 bases at V and 7 bases at J, with 17 bases in the middle. From germline, CDR1 is DFQATT and CDR2 SNEGSKA (reference sequence). The CDR3 is CSANANSLGQPQHF. CDR3 sequence (DNA): TGCAGTGCTAACGCTAATTCGTTGGGCCAGCCCCAGCATTTT.

This clonotype was detected ten times or more. The chain combines TRBV11-2 with TRBJ2-7; either TRBD1 or TRBD2 may fit D (5 bases each). Germline V gene data show CDR1 as SGHAT and CDR2 as FQNNGV. CDR3 length: 16 residues. The V end lost 10 bases, the J end lost 2 bases, and 24 bases lay between the germline ends. The CDR3 nucleotides are TGTGCCACTCGACGGGCCGCCCGGGACGTAGCCTACGAGCAGTACTTC. It translates to CATRRAARDVAYEQYF.

This clonotype has just a few counts. This chain uses TRBV29-1 with TRBJ2-1, with 9 bases lining up with TRBD2. The J segment lost 8 bases and the V segment lost 0 bases, leaving 14 bases of the junction unmatched. CDR1 and CDR2 (germline): SQVTM, ANQGSEA. This CDR3 spans 17 amino acids. This chain's CDR3 is CSVEDGWSAGGVYEQFF. The CDR3 DNA sequence: TGCAGCGTTGAAGATGGCTGGTCAGCGGGGGGCGTCTATGAGCAGTTCTTC.

This clonotype was picked up a small number of times. The chain is built from TRBV20-1 and TRBJ2-5, with D possibly matching TRBD1 (5 bases). V lost 3 bases and J 4 bases, leaving 18 bases between the germline ends. Germline-derived CDR1 and CDR2 are DFQATT and SNEGSKA (reference sequence). There are 15 residues in the CDR3. In nucleotides, the CDR3 is TGCAGTGCTAGGAAAGGGGATGGGTATCGAGAGACCCAGTACTTC. It specifies CSARKGDGYRETQYF.

The genes are TRBV30 and TRBJ2-1, with a weak D call TRBD1 (5 bases). The CDR3 is 13 residues long. Trimming removed 2 bases at V and 3 bases at J, with 8 bases between. CDR1 is GTSNPN, CDR2 SVGIG, per germline (reference sequence). CDR3: CAWSTDSYNEQFF. In DNA form, the CDR3 reads TGTGCCTGGAGTACAGACAGCTACAATGAGCAGTTCTTC.

In its sample, this clonotype was seen a few times. The rearrangement joins TRBV29-1 to TRBJ1-1; D is unclear. This CDR3 is built from 15 residues. Trimming took off 4 bases at V and 0 bases at J, with 15 bases between the two ends. Germline lookup yields CDR1 SQVTM and CDR2 ANQGSEA. The CDR3 DNA sequence: TGCAGCGTTGCACGGGGTGAGAAATTGAACACTGAAGCTTTCTTT. Amino acids: CSVARGEKLNTEAFF.